A selection of T cell receptor beta chains follows, all from one sample in a study of blood T cell repertoires in COVID-19. The data were produced by immunoSEQ multiplex PCR, yet TCRdb's version contains in-frame clones alone and is incomplete. The table shows over 200,000 clones, with 70% to 90% occurring only once. Sequenced sample: peripheral blood. The receptor set was obtained from a woman aged 25 to 39 with acute or convalescent COVID-19. Each CDR3 is given with its conserved first and last residue. Fields, in order: clone size, J gene, D gene, V gene, CDR3 protein, CDR3 DNA. A D gene is named only where the DNA matches it firmly. Only part of the rows carry a size: once, few, many, or a class if the clone is expanded.

clone_size: NA
j_call: TRBJ2-5
d_call: NA
v_call: TRBV12-3/TRBV12-4
cdr3_aa: CASSSRVRTQYF
cdr3_nt: TGTGCCAGCAGTTCGCGAGTACGGACCCAGTACTTC

clone_size: NA
j_call: TRBJ2-2
d_call: NA
v_call: TRBV21-1
cdr3_aa: CASSEKVRGEKAGIGGELFF
cdr3_nt: TGTGCCAGCAGCGAAAAGGTCCGCGGGGAAAAAGCGGGGATAGGTGGGGAGCTGTTTTTT

clone_size: NA
j_call: TRBJ1-6
d_call: TRBD1
v_call: TRBV19
cdr3_aa: CASSIGVGQADNSPLHF
cdr3_nt: TGTGCCAGTAGTATTGGCGTGGGACAGGCAGATAATTCACCCCTCCACTTT

clone_size: NA
j_call: TRBJ2-2
d_call: TRBD1
v_call: TRBV9
cdr3_aa: CASSVGASQGETGELFF
cdr3_nt: TGTGCCAGCAGCGTAGGTGCTTCTCAGGGGGAAACCGGGGAGCTGTTTTTT

clone_size: NA
j_call: TRBJ2-3
d_call: TRBD2
v_call: TRBV5-5
cdr3_aa: CASSFNFGGVYTQYF
cdr3_nt: TGTGCCAGCAGCTTCAACTTCGGGGGGGTTTATACGCAGTATTTT

clone_size: NA
j_call: TRBJ2-7
d_call: NA
v_call: TRBV6-2/TRBV6-3
cdr3_aa: CASSSQPGIYEQYF
cdr3_nt: TGTGCCAGCAGTTCTCAGCCAGGGATCTACGAGCAGTACTTC

clone_size: NA
j_call: TRBJ2-7
d_call: TRBD2
v_call: TRBV11-3
cdr3_aa: CASSLKAQAGGSYEQYF
cdr3_nt: TGTGCCAGCAGCCTGAAGGCCCAAGCGGGAGGTTCCTACGAGCAGTACTTC

clone_size: NA
j_call: TRBJ2-3
d_call: NA
v_call: TRBV5-1
cdr3_aa: CASSPGQLSTDTQYF
cdr3_nt: TGCGCCAGCAGCCCAGGACAGCTGAGCACAGATACGCAGTATTTT

clone_size: NA
j_call: TRBJ2-2
d_call: NA
v_call: TRBV5-1
cdr3_aa: CASSRQSNTGELFF
cdr3_nt: TGCGCCAGCTCCCGACAGTCGAACACCGGGGAGCTGTTTTTT

clone_size: NA
j_call: TRBJ1-3
d_call: NA
v_call: TRBV11-2
cdr3_aa: CASSYRGGNTIYF
cdr3_nt: TGTGCCAGCAGCTACAGAGGGGGAAACACCATATATTTT

clone_size: NA
j_call: TRBJ2-1
d_call: TRBD2
v_call: TRBV2
cdr3_aa: CASSEYGRGGLNEQFF
cdr3_nt: TGTGCCAGCAGTGAATATGGACGGGGGGGGTTGAATGAGCAGTTCTTC

clone_size: NA
j_call: TRBJ2-1
d_call: TRBD2
v_call: TRBV7-9
cdr3_aa: CASSSGLVNNEQFF
cdr3_nt: TGTGCCAGCAGCTCGGGACTAGTGAACAATGAGCAGTTCTTC

clone_size: few
j_call: TRBJ2-7
d_call: TRBD2
v_call: TRBV14
cdr3_aa: CASSAITVWGGSYEQYF
cdr3_nt: TGTGCCAGCAGCGCTATCACCGTATGGGGGGGCTCCTACGAGCAGTACTTC

clone_size: NA
j_call: TRBJ2-5
d_call: TRBD1
v_call: TRBV5-4
cdr3_aa: CASSPLSNRGQETQYF
cdr3_nt: TGTGCCAGCAGCCCATTAAGCAACAGGGGGCAAGAGACCCAGTACTTC

clone_size: few
j_call: TRBJ2-1
d_call: TRBD2
v_call: TRBV2
cdr3_aa: CASSDPTSGREGEQFF
cdr3_nt: TGTGCCAGCAGCGACCCCACTAGCGGGAGGGAGGGTGAGCAGTTCTTC

clone_size: NA
j_call: TRBJ2-2
d_call: TRBD2
v_call: TRBV7-3
cdr3_aa: CASSTLAGGPAGELFF
cdr3_nt: TGTGCCAGCAGCACGCTAGCGGGAGGGCCCGCCGGGGAGCTGTTTTTT

clone_size: NA
j_call: TRBJ1-5
d_call: NA
v_call: TRBV6-6
cdr3_aa: CASSYAGQINNQPQHF
cdr3_nt: TGTGCCAGCAGTTACGCTGGACAGATAAACAATCAGCCCCAGCATTTT

clone_size: NA
j_call: TRBJ2-7
d_call: TRBD1
v_call: TRBV4-1
cdr3_aa: CASSQGTGYSEQYF
cdr3_nt: TGCGCCAGCAGCCAAGGGACAGGGTATAGCGAGCAGTACTTC

clone_size: NA
j_call: TRBJ2-5
d_call: NA
v_call: TRBV18
cdr3_aa: CASSPSSEETQYF
cdr3_nt: TGTGCCAGCTCACCGAGTAGCGAAGAGACCCAGTACTTC